The 30 T cell receptor beta chains in this list originate from one sample, sequenced in a study of blood T cell repertoires in COVID-19. Data came from immunoSEQ multiplex PCR; TCRdb stores just in-frame clones and leaves some out. The sample lists about 14,000 clones; 88% were seen once. Specimen: peripheral blood. Receptors were obtained from a human donor in a cohort sampled during active COVID-19.

The chain's CDR3 is CASSLPGLAGPYEQYF. The CDR3, as DNA: TGTGCCAGCAGCCTACCGGGACTAGCGGGACCTTACGAGCAGTACTTC. The chain employs TRBV7-8 and TRBJ2-7; 13 bases map to TRBD2. After removal of 5 bases from V and 4 bases from J, the junction contained 8 bases not matched to a gene. The CDR3 has 16 residues. Germline CDR1 and CDR2: SGHVS and FQNEAQ.

The DNA of the CDR3 is TGCGCCAGCAGCCAAGAACACAGGGTGTATAATTCACCCCTCCACTTT. Translation: CASSQEHRVYNSPLHF. The chain joins TRBV4-1 to TRBJ1-6, with D possibly being TRBD1 (6 bases). This CDR3 region has 16 residues. The germline V and J ends were trimmed by 0 bases and 4 bases, with 10 bases remaining between them. The germline V gene has CDR1 MGHRA and CDR2 YSYEKL.

In nucleotides, the CDR3 is TGTGCCAGCAGCCCGACAGGGGGTAGAGACGAGCAGTACTTC. This translates into CASSPTGGRDEQYF. This chain connects TRBV11-2 to TRBJ2-7; 9 bases map to TRBD1. Germline V lookup: CDR1 SGHAT, CDR2 FQNNGV. The CDR3 sequence is 14 residues long. Trimming removed 5 bases from V and 5 bases from J; junction bases left unmatched: 7.

The chain combines TRBV7-6 with TRBJ2-5; 10 positions match TRBD1. The CDR3 has 16 residues. Germline CDR1 reads SGHVS; CDR2 reads FNYEAQ. The junction had 11 bases not matched to a gene; V was cut back by 5 bases and J by 5 bases. The DNA of the CDR3 is TGTGCCAGCAGCCCCATAGTGGACAGGGGGAGGGAGACCCAGTACTTC. Translation gives CASSPIVDRGRETQYF.

The V call is TRBV5-1, the J call TRBJ2-3; D gene unclear. This CDR3 has 15 amino acids. V lost 0 bases and J lost 6, with 14 bases in between. Per germline, CDR1 SGHRS and CDR2 YFSETQ. The CDR3 reads CASSLESPILDTQYF. For the CDR3, the DNA is TGCGCCAGCAGCTTGGAGAGCCCAATACTTGATACGCAGTATTTT. Combining the CDR3 with reference TRBV5-1 and TRBJ2-3 gives the whole variable domain KAGVTQTPRYLIKTRGQQVTLSCSPISGHRSVSWYQQTPGQGLQFLFEYFSETQRNKGNFPGRFSGRQFSNSRSEMNVSTLELGDSALYLCASSLESPILDTQYFGPGTRLTVL.

The chain employs TRBV20-1 and TRBJ2-7, with TRBD2 matching 16 bases. V lost 3 bases and J lost 5; bases outside the gene matches: 10. This CDR3 region has 17 residues. Germline CDR1 DFQATT, CDR2 SNEGSKA (reference sequence). This CDR3 is CSASHRGLAGGPDEQYF. For the CDR3, the DNA is TGCAGTGCTAGTCATCGGGGACTAGCGGGGGGGCCGGACGAGCAGTACTTC.

As DNA, the CDR3 is TGTGCCACCAAGGTGGGGACAGTGGGGGCGTGGGCCAACGTCCTGACTTTC. As protein: CATKVGTVGAWANVLTF. The chain joins TRBV2 to TRBJ2-6; 7 nucleotides line up with TRBD1. CDR1 is SNHLY, CDR2 FYNNEI, per germline. The CDR3 is 17 amino acids. Trimming removed 10 bases from V and 5 bases from J; junction bases left unmatched: 17.

V gene TRBV6-4 combines with J gene TRBJ1-1; D is perhaps TRBD1 (5 bases). This CDR3 contains 12 residues. V shed 4 bases and J shed 11 bases, with 14 bases lying between them. The germline CDR1 and CDR2 sequences are MRHNA and SNTAGT. The CDR3 spells CASSVPRGEAFF. The CDR3 DNA is TGTGCCAGCAGTGTTCCTCGGGGGGAGGCTTTCTTT.

The chain employs TRBV29-1 and TRBJ1-5; 11 nucleotides align to TRBD1. CDR1 SQVTM and CDR2 ANQGSEA come from the germline V gene. The CDR3 loop spans 14 amino acids. V trimming: 6 bases; J trimming: 4 bases; junction bases outside the gene matches: 5. CDR3 region: CSVAGTGGNQPQHF. CDR3 coding DNA: TGCAGCGTCGCCGGGACAGGGGGGAATCAGCCCCAGCATTTT.

J is TRBJ1-4 and V is TRBV4-3, with D unresolved. CDR1 LGHNA and CDR2 YSLEER come from the germline V gene. This CDR3 contains 13 residues. The ends were cut back, 0 bases at V and 9 bases at J, with 8 bases in the middle. CDR3 sequence: CASSQDREKKLFF. DNA for the CDR3: TGCGCCAGCAGCCAAGATCGTGAGAAAAAACTGTTTTTT.

V is TRBV5-1 and J is TRBJ2-1; 13 bases agree with TRBD2. V trimming: 3 bases; J trimming: 4 bases; junction bases outside the gene matches: 4. Germline lookup yields CDR1 SGHRS and CDR2 YFSETQ. The CDR3 is 16 residues long. The CDR3 DNA reads TGCGCCAGCAGCTCCCGACTAGCGGGGGGATACAATGAGCAGTTCTTC. Translated: CASSSRLAGGYNEQFF.

The V and J genes are TRBV7-2 and TRBJ2-7, with 7 bases identical to TRBD1. CDR1 is SGHTA, CDR2 FQGNSA, per germline. V lost 5 bases to trimming and J lost 1 base; unmatched junction nucleotides: 11. The CDR3 consists of 16 residues. The CDR3 is CASSVRDSELSYEQYF. Written as DNA, the CDR3 is TGTGCCAGCAGCGTCCGGGACAGTGAACTTTCCTACGAGCAGTACTTC.

The rearrangement uses TRBV10-3 and TRBJ2-1; 12 bases are a match to TRBD1. The ends lost 6 bases at V and 6 bases at J; junction bases unmatched: 9. CDR1 is ENHRY and CDR2 is SYGVKD in the germline V gene. This CDR3 region has 16 residues. The CDR3 nucleotides read TGTGCCATCAGACCCCCGGGACAGGGGGCTGCCAATGAGCAGTTCTTC. It translates to CAIRPPGQGAANEQFF.

The genes are TRBV5-6 and TRBJ2-7, with 8 bases matching TRBD1. V was pared by 2 bases and J by 6 bases, with 10 bases of the junction left unmatched. The CDR3 loop spans 15 amino acids. CDR1 SGHDT and CDR2 YYEEEE come from the germline V gene. CDR3 loop: CASSLRGTGALEQYF. The DNA for the CDR3 is TGTGCCAGCAGCTTAAGGGGGACAGGCGCTCTCGAGCAGTACTTC. Drawing the rest from reference TRBV5-6 and TRBJ2-7, the complete variable domain is DAGVTQSPTHLIKTRGQQVTLRCSPKSGHDTVSWYQQALGQGPQFIFQYYEEEERQRGNFPDRFSGHQFPNYSSELNVNALLLGDSALYLCASSLRGTGALEQYFGPGTRLTVT.

CDR3 sequence (DNA): TGTGCCACCAGTGATCCAACAGGGGAATGGGGTACGCAGTATTTT. Residues: CATSDPTGEWGTQYF. V gene TRBV24-1 combines with J gene TRBJ2-3; 7 bases agree with TRBD1. V shed 3 bases, J shed 8 bases, and the junction held 10 bases outside the gene matches. The CDR3 loop spans 15 amino acids. The germline gives CDR1 KGHDR, CDR2 SFDVKD.

The rearrangement joins TRBV19 to TRBJ2-3; 7 bases fit TRBD1. Germline V gene sequence: CDR1 LNHDA, CDR2 SQIVND (reference sequence). Trimming removed 8 bases from V and 0 bases from J; junction bases left unmatched: 2. The CDR3 is made up of 13 amino acids. The CDR3 DNA sequence: TGTGCCAGTGGACAGGCTAGCACAGATACGCAGTATTTT. Its protein is CASGQASTDTQYF. Based on the CDR3 plus reference TRBV19 and TRBJ2-3, the full variable domain is DGGITQSPKYLFRKEGQNVTLSCEQNLNHDAMYWYRQDPGQGLRLIYYSQIVNDFQKGDIAEGYSVSREKKESFPLTVTSAQKNPTAFYLCASGQASTDTQYFGPGTRLTVL.

In its sample, this clone was seen once. The chain employs TRBV30 and TRBJ2-2; 8 positions agree with TRBD2. This CDR3 has 15 amino acids. V dropped 2 bases and J dropped 1; count of bases not matched to a gene: 3. CDR1 and CDR2 (germline): GTSNPN, SVGIG (reference sequence). The CDR3 is CAWSRLAMNTGELFF. The DNA for the CDR3 is TGTGCCTGGAGTCGACTAGCGATGAACACCGGGGAGCTGTTTTTT. Looking up the rest from reference TRBV30 and TRBJ2-2 gives the full variable domain: SQTIHQWPATLVQPVGSPLSLECTVEGTSNPNLYWYRQAAGRGLQLLFYSVGIGQISSEVPQNLSASRPQDRQFILSSKKLLLSDSGFYLCAWSRLAMNTGELFFGEGSRLTVL.

This chain joins TRBV7-2 and TRBJ2-3, with D unclear. This CDR3 contains 14 residues. V lost 4 bases, J lost 1 base, and 9 bases lay in between. Germline V CDR1 and CDR2: SGHTA, FQGNSA. CDR3 coding DNA: TGTGCCAGCAGCTCCCTCCGGGGCACAGATACGCAGTATTTT. It is translated as CASSSLRGTDTQYF.

This clone was seen once. The chain couples TRBV11-3 to TRBJ1-2, with 8 bases identical to TRBD1. The trim removed 4 bases at V and 7 bases at J, leaving 8 bases unmatched. CDR3 length: 14 amino acids. Germline V CDR1 and CDR2: SGHNT, YENEEA. The CDR3 region is CASSSDRGAVGYTF. CDR3 bases: TGTGCCAGCAGCTCCGACAGGGGAGCGGTTGGCTACACCTTC.

The CDR3 coding sequence is TGTGCCAGCAGCGATTACAGGGGGCTCTACGAGCAGTACTTC. Residues: CASSDYRGLYEQYF. This chain joins TRBV6-5 and TRBJ2-7, with 9 bases that match TRBD1. The ends lost 6 bases at V and 3 bases at J; junction bases unmatched: 6. This CDR3 contains 14 residues. In germline, CDR1 is MNHEY, CDR2 SVGAGI.

The chain couples TRBV19 to TRBJ2-6, with D maybe TRBD2 (6 bases). CDR1 is LNHDA, CDR2 SQIVND, per germline (reference sequence). Trimming took 4 bases from V and 0 from J, leaving 13 bases between them. CDR3 length: 17 amino acids. The CDR3 reads CASSKGPEGSGANVLTF. CDR3 DNA: TGTGCCAGTAGTAAGGGACCGGAGGGCTCTGGGGCCAACGTCCTGACTTTC.

V is TRBV4-3 and J is TRBJ2-1, with D possibly TRBD1 on 7 matching bases. Germline CDR1 and CDR2: LGHNA and YSLEER. Trimming pared 1 base from V and 4 bases from J, leaving 11 bases between. The CDR3 is 15 amino acids. CDR3 nucleotides: TGCGCCAGCAGCCAAGGCGCAGGGGGGTACAATGAGCAGTTCTTC. Protein sequence: CASSQGAGGYNEQFF.

The CDR3 spells CASSKGTTTNEKLFF. The CDR3, as DNA: TGTGCCAGCAGCAAAGGGACAACAACTAATGAAAAACTGTTTTTT. The V call is TRBV4-2, the J call TRBJ1-4; D is possibly TRBD1 (6 bases). CDR1 is LGHNA, CDR2 YNFKEQ, per germline. The V and J ends lost 5 bases and 0 bases respectively, with 10 bases between them. CDR3 length: 15 amino acids.

This chain joins TRBV6-5 and TRBJ2-5, with D tentatively TRBD2 (5 bases). The CDR3 totals 10 residues. Per germline, CDR1 MNHEY and CDR2 SVGAGI. V lost 9 bases and J 4 bases, leaving 6 bases between the germline ends. The CDR3 region has the DNA TGTGCCAGTGGGAGAGAGACCCAGTACTTC. This sequence encodes CASGRETQYF.

The CDR3 DNA is TGTGCCATCACCTGGGACAGGGGGCGCCAATACAATGAGCAGTTCTTC. This translates into CAITWDRGRQYNEQFF. The chain links TRBV10-3 to TRBJ2-1; 12 nucleotides align to TRBD1. The germline V gene encodes CDR1 ENHRY and CDR2 SYGVKD. This CDR3 has 16 amino acids. V was pared by 7 bases and J by 4 bases, with 8 bases of the junction left unmatched.

This sequence joins TRBV12-2 and TRBJ1-3. TRBV12-2 is a recognized pseudogene. The CDR3 totals 15 residues. DNA of the CDR3: TGTGCAAGTCGCTTAGCCGGGGTCCCTGGAAACACCATATATTTT. It translates to CASRLAGVPGNTIYF.

V gene TRBV4-3 combines with J gene TRBJ1-2; unclear D gene. Per germline, CDR1 LGHNA and CDR2 YSLEER. CDR3 size: 13 residues. V was pared by 1 base and J by 8 bases, with 11 bases between. The CDR3 coding sequence is TGCGCCAGCAGCCAAGTAAGGTGGAGCGGCTACACCTTC. This sequence encodes CASSQVRWSGYTF.

The chain carries TRBV9 and TRBJ1-2, with D possibly being TRBD1 (6 bases). CDR1 is SGDLS and CDR2 is YYNGEE in the germline V gene. Trimming cost V 1 base and J 5 bases, with 15 bases left between them. CDR3 length equals 15 residues. Here the CDR3 DNA reads TGTGCCAGCAGCGTAAGTACTGGACAGCAGTATGGCTACACCTTC. Its translation: CASSVSTGQQYGYTF.

The rearrangement joins TRBV4-1 to TRBJ1-1; the match to TRBD1 covers 8 bases. The germline V gene has CDR1 MGHRA and CDR2 YSYEKL. This CDR3 region has 14 residues. V dropped 4 bases and J dropped 2; count of bases not matched to a gene: 3. The CDR3 sequence is CASSRDRGNTEAFF. In DNA form, the CDR3 reads TGCGCCAGCAGCCGAGACAGGGGAAACACTGAAGCTTTCTTT.

J is TRBJ2-5 and V is TRBV24-1; 9 nucleotides align to TRBD1. Germline V lookup: CDR1 KGHDR, CDR2 SFDVKD. This CDR3 contains 15 residues. Trimming at V came to 4 bases and at J to 6 bases, leaving 8 bases not matched to a gene. CDR3 in amino acids: CATSEGTGMGKTQYF. The CDR3 DNA reads TGTGCCACCAGTGAGGGGACAGGGATGGGAAAGACCCAGTACTTC.